These 21 T cell receptor beta chains came from one sample sequenced in a study of post-analysis software for immune sequencing data. Findings and limits, study-wide: When patients were compared with controls, 4 or 5 TRBV segments were more frequent, TRBV5-6, TRBV5-1 and TRBV20-1 among them.

The TCR beta cDNA libraries contained unique molecular identifiers. TCRdb fed the PCR reads into MiXCR, producing one record per CDR3 protein. Of more than 450,000 distinct CDR3 sequences in the sample, 40% to 50% were seen once. These receptors have no known antigen. The sample consisted of blood. The receptors were sampled from a girl aged 10 to 17 with multiple sclerosis.

In this sample, this clonotype turned up a few times. The CDR3 sequence: CASSPVTSGGGTDTQYF. The CDR3 bases are TGTGCCAGCAGTCCAGTGACTAGCGGGGGGGGAACAGATACGCAGTATTTT. V and J are TRBV3-1 and TRBJ2-3, with 14 nucleotides matching TRBD2. The V and J ends lost 6 bases and 3 bases, in that order; junction bases with no gene match: 8. CDR1 LGHDT and CDR2 YNNKEL come from the germline V gene (reference sequence). The CDR3 sequence is 17 residues long.

The chain recombines TRBV20-1 with TRBJ2-7; 9 bases match TRBD2. The last part of the DNA fits TRBJ2-5 better; the J call may be wrong. Per the germline V gene, CDR1 is DFQATT and CDR2 is SNEGSKA (reference sequence). The CDR3 spans 15 residues. CDR3 nucleotide sequence: TGCAGTGCTAGAGATTGGGCTAGCGGGATTGAGACCCAGTACTTC. It specifies CSARDWASGIETQYF.

This CDR3 is CASSQGGEKLFF. The CDR3 DNA reads TGTGCCAGCAGTCAGGGAGGTGAAAAACTGTTTTTT. The chain joins TRBV12-3 or TRBV12-4 to TRBJ1-4, with D possibly matching TRBD1 (5 bases). V gave up 5 bases and J gave up 7 bases, with 8 bases separating them. CDR3 length equals 12 residues.

The chain employs TRBV7-2 and TRBJ1-5; the D is unclear. V was clipped by 0 bases and J by 5 bases, with 17 bases between them. Germline V gene data show CDR1 as SGHTA and CDR2 as FQGNSA. The CDR3 length is 17 residues. CDR3 in DNA: TGTGCCAGCAGCTTAGCGAGGAGTGTTACGGCGGATCAGCCCCAGCATTTT. As protein: CASSLARSVTADQPQHF. Based on the CDR3 plus reference TRBV7-2 and TRBJ1-5, the full variable domain is GAGVSQSPSNKVTEKGKDVELRCDPISGHTALYWYRQSLGQGLEFLIYFQGNSAPDKSGLPSDRFSAERTGGSVSTLTIQRTQQEDSAVYLCASSLARSVTADQPQHFGDGTRLSIL.

V and J are TRBV5-1 and TRBJ1-1, with 10 bases identical to TRBD1. The V gene end was trimmed by 2 bases and the J gene end by 4 bases; junction bases not matched to a gene: 5. This CDR3 is built from 15 residues. CDR1 and CDR2 (germline): SGHRS, YFSETQ. CDR3 sequence (DNA): TGCGCCAGCAGCTTCCCGGGACAGGGGAGCACTGAAGCTTTCTTT. Encoded protein: CASSFPGQGSTEAFF.

The V and J genes are TRBV13 and TRBJ2-3, with D unclear. V lost 0 bases and J 0 bases, leaving 16 bases between the germline ends. This CDR3 has 18 residues. The germline V gene has CDR1 PRHDT and CDR2 FYEKMQ (reference sequence). CDR3 sequence (DNA): TGTGCCAGCAGCTTAGGGGACGGCCTATTGTCTAGCACAGATACGCAGTATTTT. Encoded protein: CASSLGDGLLSSTDTQYF.

This clonotype was observed a handful of times. J is TRBJ2-5 and V is TRBV10-3, with 8 bases identical to TRBD1. The J call is doubtful: the DNA matches TRBJ2-7 better. The CDR3 sequence is 11 residues long. Per germline, CDR1 ENHRY and CDR2 SYGVKD. CDR3 sequence (DNA): TGTGCCACGGGACAGGCAGACGAGCAGTACTTC. It is translated as CATGQADEQYF.

The genes are TRBV5-1 and TRBJ2-7; 7 bases match TRBD1. The ends lost 6 bases at V and 1 base at J; junction bases unmatched: 13. There are 16 residues in the CDR3. Germline CDR1 SGHRS, CDR2 YFSETQ. CDR3: CASTPSAAGGSYEQYF. CDR3 nucleotide sequence: TGCGCCAGCACCCCATCGGCGGCAGGGGGTTCCTACGAGCAGTACTTC.

V gene TRBV12-3 or TRBV12-4 combines with J gene TRBJ1-1; 7 bases line up with TRBD1. This CDR3 has 13 amino acids. V shed 7 bases and J 2 bases; nucleotides not matched to a gene: 4. The CDR3 DNA sequence: TGTGCCAGCATAGGAGGGGGCAACACTGAAGCTTTCTTT. This gives the protein CASIGGGNTEAFF.

This chain links TRBV29-1 with TRBJ2-5, with 9 positions matching TRBD1. Losses at the gene ends were 8 bases for V and 4 bases for J; bases not matched to a gene: 14. Per the germline V gene, CDR1 is SQVTM and CDR2 is ANQGSEA. There are 15 residues in the CDR3. CDR3 sequence (DNA): TGCAGCCCCGTGTCCTTGGACAGGGGTAGAGAGACCCAGTACTTC. This translates into CSPVSLDRGRETQYF.

V and J are TRBV5-1 and TRBJ1-2, with D uncertain. Trimming removed 1 base from V and 8 bases from J, with 12 bases in between. The CDR3 covers 13 residues. Germline V lookup: CDR1 SGHRS, CDR2 YFSETQ. The CDR3 sequence: CASSLSGMIGYTF. CDR3 bases: TGCGCCAGCAGCTTGAGCGGTATGATAGGCTACACCTTC.

V and J are TRBV6-6 and TRBJ2-4; the D gene could be TRBD1 or TRBD2 (5 bases each). CDR3 length equals 16 residues. The V gene lost 0 bases and the J gene lost 4 bases, with 13 bases spanning the gap. Germline-derived CDR1 and CDR2 are MNHNY and SVGAGI (reference sequence). In DNA form, the CDR3 reads TGTGCCAGCAGTTACTCGAAGAGGGGCAATAAAAACATTCAGTACTTC. It encodes CASSYSKRGNKNIQYF.

The gene calls are TRBV24-1 and TRBJ2-1, with TRBD2 identical over 10 bases. The V gene end was trimmed by 4 bases and the J gene end by 5 bases; junction bases not matched to a gene: 10. Per the germline V gene, CDR1 is KGHDR and CDR2 is SFDVKD. The CDR3 sequence is 17 residues long. CDR3 sequence reads: CATSDPGLGTSDNEQFF. DNA of the CDR3: TGTGCCACCAGTGACCCCGGCTTGGGGACTAGCGACAATGAGCAGTTCTTC.

This clonotype has a handful of counts. The genes are TRBV20-1 and TRBJ2-3; 9 bases line up with TRBD2. The ends lost 4 bases at V and 3 bases at J; junction bases unmatched: 11. The CDR3 consists of 16 residues. Germline V CDR1 and CDR2: DFQATT, SNEGSKA (reference sequence). The CDR3 DNA reads TGCAGTGCTACCGGGGATAGCGGGAGTTTGACAGATACGCAGTATTTT. This codes for CSATGDSGSLTDTQYF.

The CDR3 DNA follows: TGTGCCAGCAGCTCCAAAACCGGGACAGAGACCTACAATGAGCAGTTCTTC. It translates to CASSSKTGTETYNEQFF. The chain combines TRBV6-6 with TRBJ2-1, with 7 bases fitting TRBD1. The trim removed 6 bases at V and 2 bases at J, leaving 13 bases unmatched. From germline, CDR1 is MNHNY and CDR2 SVGAGI (reference sequence). This CDR3 spans 17 amino acids.

The rearrangement joins TRBV11-3 to TRBJ2-1; TRBD2 agrees at 7 bases. V lost 5 bases to trimming and J lost 0 bases; unmatched junction nucleotides: 7. Germline CDR1 is SGHNT and CDR2 is YENEEA. The CDR3 runs 16 residues. The CDR3 is CASSIKRTSSYNEQFF. The CDR3 coding sequence is TGTGCCAGCAGCATTAAGCGGACTAGCTCCTACAATGAGCAGTTCTTC.

The rearrangement joins TRBV6-5 to TRBJ2-7; D may be TRBD2 (6 bases). From germline, CDR1 is MNHEY and CDR2 SVGAGI. Between the trimmed V and J ends, which lost 3 bases and 0 bases, there was a span of 12 bases. The CDR3 length is 15 residues. CDR3 region: CASSYSSGRSYEQYF. In nucleotides, the CDR3 is TGTGCCAGCAGTTATAGTAGCGGACGCTCCTACGAGCAGTACTTC.

The chain recombines TRBV5-1 with TRBJ1-1; the match to TRBD1 covers 7 bases. Germline V gene sequence: CDR1 SGHRS, CDR2 YFSETQ. The ends lost 0 bases at V and 0 bases at J; junction bases unmatched: 8. The CDR3 is 17 residues long. The CDR3 nucleotides read TGCGCCAGCAGCTTGGAGGCAGGGGGACTCATGAACACTGAAGCTTTCTTT. This codes for CASSLEAGGLMNTEAFF. The full variable domain, with the rest looked up from reference TRBV5-1 and TRBJ1-1, is KAGVTQTPRYLIKTRGQQVTLSCSPISGHRSVSWYQQTPGQGLQFLFEYFSETQRNKGNFPGRFSGRQFSNSRSEMNVSTLELGDSALYLCASSLEAGGLMNTEAFFGQGTRLTVV.

A few counts support this clonotype. This chain links TRBV10-3 with TRBJ2-7; the D call may be TRBD1 or TRBD2 (5 bases each). The CDR3 is made up of 14 amino acids. V gave up 4 bases and J gave up 0 bases, with 10 bases separating them. CDR1 is ENHRY, CDR2 SYGVKD, per germline. CDR3 nucleotides: TGTGCCATCAGTGCAGGGAGTAGCTCCTACGAGCAGTACTTC. Encoded protein: CAISAGSSSYEQYF.

This clonotype was detected a few times. The J gene is TRBJ2-7, the V gene TRBV10-3; D gene uncertain. This CDR3 has 11 residues. Trimming left V 5 bases short and J 4 bases short, with 6 bases between. Germline V gene lookup returns CDR1 ENHRY and CDR2 SYGVKD. The CDR3 region is CAISSGYEQYF. The CDR3 coding sequence is TGTGCCATCAGTAGTGGGTACGAGCAGTACTTC.

The chain links TRBV12-3 or TRBV12-4 to TRBJ2-1; no clear D gene. Trimming stripped 11 bases from V and 7 bases from J, with 12 bases between. The CDR3 totals 11 residues. The CDR3 nucleotides are TGTGCCTCCACCGACACGAATGAGCAGTTCTTC. Its translation: CASTDTNEQFF.